This T cell receptor beta chain was profiled in a study of cytomegalovirus exposure and HLA in healthy donors. Whole-study findings and limits: Several of the most significant clusters were apparently associated with common viral pathogens in a later analysis. The authors listed 164 TCR beta chains as cytomegalovirus-associated. As was reported, the classifier diagnosed cytomegalovirus status with high specificity and sensitivity.

Note on this clone: Its antigen is currently unknown.

PCR was performed using 60 Vbeta and 13 Jbeta primers. Generated by immunoSEQ multiplex PCR, the TCRdb table keeps only in-frame clones and is missing some. The repertoire table contains about 130,000 clones. The CDR3 runs 15 residues. V shed 5 bases, J shed 8 bases, and the junction held 9 bases outside the gene matches. Germline CDR1 and CDR2: SGHTA and FQGNSA. This chain links TRBV7-2 with TRBJ1-4, with 9 bases fitting TRBD1. Sequencing used PBMCs. The source is a young man in good health and CMV-seronegative. In DNA form, the CDR3 reads TGTGCCAGCAGCACCAGACAGGGGGGGCCCGAAAAACTGTTTTTT. Protein sequence: CASSTRQGGPEKLFF.